This T cell receptor beta chain came from a study of post-analysis software for immune sequencing data. Study-wide context: The patients showed relapsing-remitting, secondary progressive and progressive-relapsing multiple sclerosis courses.

The V end lost 0 bases, the J end lost 6 bases, and 15 bases lay between the germline ends. CDR1 SEHNR and CDR2 FQNEAQ come from the germline V gene (reference sequence). The CDR3 loop spans 16 amino acids. Unique molecular identifiers had been added to the TCR beta cDNA libraries. MiXCR, run by TCRdb on the PCR reads, gives a single entry per CDR3 protein. This table has about 680,000 distinct CDR3 sequences, around 60% appearing once. On this clonotype: No antigen is known for it.

Study-level findings and limits: For normalized Chao1 diversity, multiple sclerosis patients scored significantly lower than controls did. Samples prepared in the same batch strongly co-clustered by F measure. Five or six TRBV segments, TRBV5-6, TRBV5-1 and TRBV20-1 among them, were found more frequent in patients than controls.

The rearrangement uses TRBV7-9 and TRBJ2-1, with D possibly being TRBD1 or TRBD2 (7 bases each). Sequenced sample: blood. The clonotype comes from a girl aged 2 to 10 with multiple sclerosis. In DNA form, the CDR3 reads TGTGCCAGCAGCTTAGCCTGGCAGGGGGGGGCCAATGAGCAGTTCTTC. This translates into CASSLAWQGGANEQFF.